These 32 T cell receptor beta chains were all obtained from the same sample, sequenced in a study of beta chain features in type 1 diabetes. The investigators reverse transcribed all of the isolated RNA, so they sequenced expressed TCRB transcripts. Produced via immunoSEQ multiplex PCR; TCRdb's table is partial and in-frame only. Of 330,000 or so clones listed, about 18% are singletons. The specimen was naive CD4+ T cells from blood. These receptors were collected from a young woman in good health.

As concerns this clone: The identical CDR3 is also encoded by other nucleotide sequences in the sample. The J gene is TRBJ1-1, the V gene TRBV18; no clear D. With 3 bases removed from V and 0 bases from J, the gap between germline ends came to 5 bases. The germline V gene encodes CDR1 KGHSH and CDR2 LQKENI. The CDR3 covers 13 residues. The CDR3 reads CASSPLLNTEAFF. The DNA of the CDR3 is TGTGCCAGCTCACCTCTGTTGAACACTGAAGCTTTCTTT. Using reference TRBV18 and TRBJ1-1 for the parts outside the CDR3, the full variable domain is NAGVMQNPRHLVRRRGQEARLRCSPMKGHSHVYWYRQLPEEGLKFMVYLQKENIIDESGMPKERFSAEFPKEGPSILRIQQVVRGDSAAYFCASSPLLNTEAFFGQGTRLTVV.

To note about this clone: Other DNA sequences within the sample encode an identical CDR3. The chain recombines TRBV4-2 with TRBJ1-4, with 8 bases lining up with TRBD1. V gave up 3 bases and J gave up 2 bases; unmatched junction bases: 5. This CDR3 has 16 residues. Germline CDR1 and CDR2: LGHNA and YNFKEQ. In DNA, the CDR3 is TGTGCCAGCAGCCAGGGGCAGGGGGCGACTAATGAAAAACTGTTTTTT. Translating it yields CASSQGQGATNEKLFF.

This clone was counted only a few times. The gene calls are TRBV15 and TRBJ2-3; TRBD2 matches at 7 bases. This CDR3 region has 16 residues. The germline CDR1 and CDR2 sequences are LNHNV and YYDKDF (reference sequence). V lost 1 base, J lost 5 bases, and 9 bases stayed unmatched. CDR3 sequence reads: CATSRALPGGIDTQYF. The CDR3 DNA follows: TGTGCCACCAGCAGAGCTCTGCCCGGGGGGATAGATACGCAGTATTTT.

The V and J genes are TRBV29-1 and TRBJ1-2; a weak D match, TRBD1 (5 bases). Trimming pared 5 bases from V and 8 bases from J, leaving 18 bases between. The germline V gene has CDR1 SQVTM and CDR2 ANQGSEA. This CDR3 region has 13 residues. As DNA, the CDR3 is TGCAGCGTTTCCCATATGGACACACAGGGCTACACCTTC. It codes for CSVSHMDTQGYTF. Looking up the rest from reference TRBV29-1 and TRBJ1-2 gives the full variable domain: SAVISQKPSRDICQRGTSLTIQCQVDSQVTMMFWYRQQPGQSLTLIATANQGSEATYESGFVIDKFPISRPNLTFSTLTVSNMSPEDSSIYLCSVSHMDTQGYTFGSGTRLTVV.

The chain links TRBV2 to TRBJ1-5, with D possibly being TRBD1 (5 bases). This CDR3 spans 14 amino acids. CDR1 and CDR2 (germline): SNHLY, FYNNEI. V lost 3 bases, J lost 7 bases, and 13 bases lay in between. This CDR3 reads CASSDPGERQPQHF. Here the CDR3 DNA reads TGTGCCAGCAGTGACCCGGGGGAAAGACAGCCCCAGCATTTT. The full variable domain, with the rest looked up from reference TRBV2 and TRBJ1-5, is EPEVTQTPSHQVTQMGQEVILRCVPISNHLYFYWYRQILGQKVEFLVSFYNNEISEKSEIFDDQFSVERPDGSNFTLKIRSTKLEDSAMYFCASSDPGERQPQHFGDGTRLSIL.

This clone has a handful of counts. This CDR3 is CASNVGLGENIQYF. In DNA form, the CDR3 reads TGTGCCAGCAACGTCGGGCTCGGGGAAAACATTCAGTACTTC. This chain connects TRBV7-2 to TRBJ2-4, with a possible D match to TRBD2 (5 bases). Trimming cost V 7 bases and J 5 bases, with 15 bases left between them. Germline CDR1 SGHTA, CDR2 FQGNSA. CDR3 size: 14 residues.

To note about this clone: Other DNA sequences within the sample encode an identical CDR3. The rearrangement joins TRBV4-1 to TRBJ2-6; D may be TRBD2 (5 bases). Germline V gene data show CDR1 as MGHRA and CDR2 as YSYEKL. V was pared by 0 bases and J by 1 base, with 7 bases between. The CDR3 loop spans 16 amino acids. CDR3 sequence (DNA): TGCGCCAGCAGCCAAGAAAGACTATCTGGGGCCAACGTCCTGACTTTC. It encodes CASSQERLSGANVLTF.

The chain combines TRBV19 with TRBJ2-3; TRBD2 aligns across 8 bases. From germline, CDR1 is LNHDA and CDR2 SQIVND (reference sequence). V was pared by 1 base and J by 5 bases, with 5 bases of the junction left unmatched. The length of the CDR3 is 15 residues. The CDR3 DNA reads TGTGCCAGTAGTATAGTAGCAAGCGGGAGAGATACGCAGTATTTT. This encodes CASSIVASGRDTQYF.

This clone has a handful of counts. The CDR3 here is CASSTLTGPYGYTF. The CDR3 DNA sequence: TGTGCCAGCAGTACTCTCACAGGGCCCTATGGCTACACCTTC. The V and J genes are TRBV27 and TRBJ1-2; D might be TRBD1 (6 bases). Trimming took 5 bases from V and 4 from J, leaving 14 bases between them. Germline lookup yields CDR1 MNHEY and CDR2 SMNVEV (reference sequence). The CDR3 length is 14 residues.

The chain joins TRBV27 to TRBJ2-3, with 11 bases fitting TRBD2. CDR1 is MNHEY and CDR2 is SMNVEV in the germline V gene (reference sequence). The CDR3 totals 17 residues. With 3 bases clipped from V and 5 bases from J, the junction kept 10 bases outside the gene matches. This CDR3 is CASSFKTSGIWGDTQYF. For the CDR3, the DNA is TGTGCCAGCAGTTTCAAGACTAGCGGGATTTGGGGAGATACGCAGTATTTT.

The chain joins TRBV19 to TRBJ2-7; TRBD2 matches 10 bases. The V and J ends lost 1 base and 2 bases, in that order; junction bases with no gene match: 5. The CDR3 has 16 amino acids. The germline CDR1 and CDR2 sequences are LNHDA and SQIVND (reference sequence). In DNA, the CDR3 is TGTGCCAGTAGTATAGGACTAGCGGGCGCCACCTACGAGCAGTACTTC. Translated, it gives CASSIGLAGATYEQYF.

As for this clone: Other nucleotide sequences from this sample produce the same CDR3. CDR3 in DNA: TGTGCCAGCAGCTTAGGACTAGCGGGAAGCACAGATACGCAGTATTTT. Protein product: CASSLGLAGSTDTQYF. The chain recombines TRBV7-2 with TRBJ2-3; 11 bases agree with TRBD2. CDR1 SGHTA and CDR2 FQGNSA come from the germline V gene. The CDR3 loop spans 16 amino acids. V gave up 1 base and J gave up 0 bases; unmatched junction bases: 0.

The chain has TRBV5-1 and TRBJ1-1; the D is unclear. Germline CDR1 is SGHRS and CDR2 is YFSETQ. The CDR3 covers 13 residues. The V end was cut by 0 bases, the J end by 7 bases, with 10 bases between. CDR3 in DNA: TGCGCCAGCAGCTTGGCGGGATTAAGTGAAGCTTTCTTT. It encodes CASSLAGLSEAFF. Combining the CDR3 with reference TRBV5-1 and TRBJ1-1 gives the whole variable domain KAGVTQTPRYLIKTRGQQVTLSCSPISGHRSVSWYQQTPGQGLQFLFEYFSETQRNKGNFPGRFSGRQFSNSRSEMNVSTLELGDSALYLCASSLAGLSEAFFGQGTRLTVV.

This clone has only a few counts. The chain joins TRBV6-5 to TRBJ2-7; 9 nucleotides agree with TRBD2. CDR3 length equals 14 residues. V lost 5 bases, J lost 4 bases, and 6 bases stayed unmatched. Germline CDR1 reads MNHEY; CDR2 reads SVGAGI. CDR3 residues: CASSPGTSTYEQYF. The CDR3 DNA follows: TGTGCCAGCAGTCCCGGGACTAGCACTTACGAGCAGTACTTC.

This clone was found a few times. The J gene is TRBJ2-7, the V gene TRBV18, with TRBD2 matching over 14 bases. After removal of 5 bases from V and 5 bases from J, the junction contained 5 bases not matched to a gene. Germline V gene sequence: CDR1 KGHSH, CDR2 LQKENI. This CDR3 comprises 15 residues. CDR3 nucleotides: TGTGCCAGCTCAGCGACTAGCGGGAGGGCCCACGAGCAGTACTTC. It specifies CASSATSGRAHEQYF.

The V call is TRBV7-9, the J call TRBJ2-1; the D is unclear. Germline values: CDR1 SEHNR, CDR2 FQNEAQ (reference sequence). Trimming cost V 8 bases and J 4 bases, with 15 bases left between them. The CDR3 extends over 14 amino acids. Written as DNA, the CDR3 is TGTGCCAGCGGTCCCCTCCTATTGTACAATGAGCAGTTCTTC. Its protein is CASGPLLLYNEQFF.

In this sample, this clone turned up a few times. The rearrangement links TRBV28 to TRBJ1-2; D is possibly TRBD1 (5 bases). V lost 4 bases, J lost 8 bases, and 11 bases lay in between. This CDR3 is 12 amino acids long. Germline lookup yields CDR1 MDHEN and CDR2 SYDVKM. This CDR3 reads CASSSPGQGYTF. CDR3 bases: TGTGCCAGCAGTTCTCCAGGGCAGGGCTACACCTTC.

This clone has a handful of counts. The V gene is TRBV5-1, the J gene TRBJ2-5; 7 bases line up with TRBD2. Unmatched junction bases numbered 13, after V lost 4 bases and J lost 4 bases. The CDR3 runs 16 residues. Germline CDR1 is SGHRS and CDR2 is YFSETQ. The CDR3 DNA is TGCGCCAGCAGCGGCCCCGGCGGGGAGGGAGGAGAGACCCAGTACTTC. It encodes CASSGPGGEGGETQYF.

This clone was counted between two and nine times. V gene TRBV6-6 combines with J gene TRBJ2-7; 11 bases are shared with TRBD1. Per germline, CDR1 MNHNY and CDR2 SVGAGI (reference sequence). With V trimmed by 7 bases and J by 4 bases, 6 bases remained unmatched. The CDR3 has 14 residues. CDR3 nucleotides: TGTGCCAGCATGACCCGGGACAGGGGGTACGAGCAGTACTTC. Its protein is CASMTRDRGYEQYF.

V usage is TRBV15 and J usage is TRBJ1-2; D might be TRBD1 (6 bases). The CDR3 extends over 16 amino acids. The germline V gene has CDR1 LNHNV and CDR2 YYDKDF (reference sequence). V lost 3 bases to trimming and J lost 7 bases, with 21 bases between them. CDR3 sequence (DNA): TGTGCCACCAGCAGCTTCGGACAGCCCCGAGAGGGTGGCTACACCTTC. Translation gives CATSSFGQPREGGYTF. Looking up the rest from reference TRBV15 and TRBJ1-2 gives the full variable domain: DAMVIQNPRYQVTQFGKPVTLSCSQTLNHNVMYWYQQKSSQAPKLLFHYYDKDFNNEADTPDNFQSRRPNTSFCFLDIRSPGLGDTAMYLCATSSFGQPREGGYTFGSGTRLTVV.

The chain employs TRBV5-1 and TRBJ2-1; 9 nucleotides align to TRBD2. Germline values: CDR1 SGHRS, CDR2 YFSETQ. The V segment lost 6 bases and the J segment 2 bases; nucleotides outside the gene matches: 9. The CDR3 runs 16 residues. The CDR3 nucleotides are TGCGCCAGCAACCCCAGACTAGCGGCTACCTACAATGAGCAGTTCTTC. Protein: CASNPRLAATYNEQFF.

V usage is TRBV9 and J usage is TRBJ1-2, with D uncertain. This CDR3 has 12 amino acids. CDR1 and CDR2 from the germline V gene are SGDLS and YYNGEE. Deletions cut 4 bases from V and 4 bases from J, with 8 bases between. CDR3 in amino acids: CASSSQAYGYTF. CDR3 nucleotides: TGTGCCAGCAGCTCCCAGGCCTATGGCTACACCTTC.

This clone was seen a handful of times. CDR3 DNA sequence: TGTGCCTGGAGTCGGGGGGGCTCCTACAATGAGCAGTTCTTC. Translated, it gives CAWSRGGSYNEQFF. This chain connects TRBV30 to TRBJ2-1, with 8 bases fitting TRBD2. The CDR3 has 14 amino acids. The J segment lost 0 bases and the V segment lost 2 bases, leaving 0 bases of the junction unmatched. Germline loops: CDR1 GTSNPN, CDR2 SVGIG (reference sequence).

The rearrangement joins TRBV4-1 to TRBJ1-5; D gene uncertain. Looked up from germline, CDR1 is MGHRA and CDR2 is YSYEKL. V lost 1 base and J lost 1, with 11 bases in between. The CDR3 totals 16 residues. DNA for the CDR3: TGCGCCAGCAGCCAAGCACGGGGATCGAGCAATCAGCCCCAGCATTTT. This encodes CASSQARGSSNQPQHF.

The rearrangement joins TRBV5-4 to TRBJ2-5, with 12 bases fitting TRBD1. CDR1 SGHNT and CDR2 YYREEE come from the germline V gene (reference sequence). With 4 bases clipped from V and 5 bases from J, the junction kept 3 bases outside the gene matches. The CDR3 spans 14 residues. CDR3 bases: TGTGCCAGCAGCACCGGGACAGGGGGCGAGACCCAGTACTTC. Translation gives CASSTGTGGETQYF.

This clone appeared a few times. One end of the junction fails to match germline, which may point to a read error. This chain links TRBV7-7 with TRBJ2-2; weak D call: TRBD1 (5 bases). The CDR3 spans 14 residues. Germline-derived CDR1 and CDR2 are SSHAT and FNYEAQ (reference sequence). The CDR3 coding sequence is TGTGCTAGCAGCGAGTTCTCAGGGTCCGGGGAGCTGTTTTTT. Translation: CASSEFSGSGELFF.

J is TRBJ1-5 and V is TRBV30; 12 bases agree with TRBD1. Germline V lookup: CDR1 GTSNPN, CDR2 SVGIG (reference sequence). This CDR3 region has 14 residues. The V segment lost 2 bases and the J segment 9 bases; nucleotides outside the gene matches: 5. CDR3 in amino acids: CAWSSGTGGSPQHF. The CDR3 coding sequence is TGTGCCTGGAGTTCCGGGACAGGGGGCTCGCCCCAGCATTTT.

The chain uses TRBV5-1 and TRBJ2-5; maybe TRBD1 (5 bases). Between the trimmed V and J ends, which lost 4 bases and 4 bases, there was a span of 11 bases. This CDR3 contains 13 residues. CDR1 SGHRS and CDR2 YFSETQ come from the germline V gene. Here the CDR3 reads CASSPGSGETQYF. In nucleotides, the CDR3 is TGCGCCAGCAGCCCAGGGTCCGGAGAGACCCAGTACTTC.

This clone has more than one count but fewer than ten. This chain connects TRBV6-5 to TRBJ1-1, with 8 bases identical to TRBD1. V lost 8 bases, J lost 5 bases, and 7 bases stayed unmatched. CDR1 is MNHEY and CDR2 is SVGAGI in the germline V gene. CDR3 length: 13 residues. The CDR3 coding sequence is TGTGCCAGCTGGACAGGGTGGTTGACTGAAGCTTTCTTT. Protein product: CASWTGWLTEAFF.

V gene TRBV5-5 combines with J gene TRBJ2-7; 8 bases are a match to TRBD1. V trimming: 4 bases; J trimming: 5 bases; junction bases outside the gene matches: 5. This CDR3 region has 13 residues. In germline, CDR1 is SGHKS, CDR2 YYEKEE (reference sequence). CDR3 coding DNA: TGTGCCAGCAGCAACAGGGGGGCGGACGAGCAGTACTTC. Protein sequence: CASSNRGADEQYF.

There are a few counts of this clone. The chain combines TRBV18 with TRBJ1-2, with D possibly matching TRBD1 (6 bases). V was clipped by 2 bases and J by 3 bases, with 16 bases between them. Germline CDR1 reads KGHSH; CDR2 reads LQKENI. This CDR3 is 16 amino acids long. The CDR3 is CASSPSGVGMDYGYTF. CDR3 coding DNA: TGTGCCAGCTCACCATCAGGGGTAGGCATGGACTATGGCTACACCTTC.

This clone was seen a handful of times. This chain joins TRBV4-3 and TRBJ1-6; no firm D call. Germline CDR1 LGHNA, CDR2 YSLEER. Trimming pared 2 bases from V and 5 bases from J, leaving 7 bases between. The CDR3 covers 14 residues. The CDR3 bases are TGCGCCAGCAGCCAATTAGAGAATAATTCACCCCTCCACTTT. Translation gives CASSQLENNSPLHF.